The 9 T cell receptor beta chains below all came from one sample that was sequenced in a study of long-term antiretroviral therapy in people with HIV. Version v3.0 of the immunoSEQ assay was performed at survey level. Clones were sequenced by immunoSEQ multiplex PCR, and TCRdb holds only the in-frame ones, with some missing. The sample has 15,000 or so clones, about 87% seen once. This specimen was unsorted PBMCs, taken 2.1 years after starting antiretroviral therapy. These receptor sequences come from a woman aged 40 to 50 with HIV.

The V gene is TRBV19, the J gene TRBJ2-1, with no clear D. Germline lookup yields CDR1 LNHDA and CDR2 SQIVND (reference sequence). This CDR3 comprises 13 residues. V was pared by 5 bases and J by 12 bases, with 17 bases between. The CDR3 DNA reads as TGTGCCAGTAGTGAAGACCACGGCGAGGTGCAGTTCTTC. Its protein is CASSEDHGEVQFF.

The V gene is TRBV7-7, the J gene TRBJ2-5; 7 nucleotides align to TRBD1. With V trimmed by 5 bases and J by 5 bases, 5 bases remained unmatched. The CDR3 totals 13 residues. CDR1 is SSHAT, CDR2 FNYEAQ, per germline (reference sequence). CDR3 nucleotide sequence: TGTGCCAGCAGCCCGGAACAGGGGGAGACCCAGTACTTC. It codes for CASSPEQGETQYF.

The chain recombines TRBV6-5 with TRBJ1-5; D uncertain. The CDR3 consists of 14 residues. Germline CDR1 is MNHEY and CDR2 is SVGAGI. Trimming removed 6 bases from V and 6 bases from J, with 15 bases in between. This CDR3 reads CASSPLPGGQPQHF. The CDR3 DNA follows: TGTGCCAGCAGCCCCCTGCCGGGAGGTCAGCCCCAGCATTTT.

The chain carries TRBV5-6 and TRBJ1-6, with D unclear. There are 17 residues in the CDR3. Trimming took off 1 base at V and 0 bases at J, with 11 bases between the two ends. CDR1 is SGHDT, CDR2 YYEEEE, per germline. CDR3 residues: CASSLYESSSYNSPLHF. In nucleotides, the CDR3 is TGTGCCAGCAGCTTGTATGAATCGAGCTCCTATAATTCACCCCTCCACTTT.

The J gene is TRBJ2-5, the V gene TRBV7-2, with D unclear. Germline-derived CDR1 and CDR2 are SGHTA and FQGNSA. Trimming took off 6 bases at V and 1 base at J, with 21 bases between the two ends. The CDR3 spans 17 residues. DNA of the CDR3: TGTGCCAGCAGTCCTACCCCAGCCCTCCTCCTCCAAGAGACCCAGTACTTC. Its translation is CASSPTPALLLQETQYF.

The rearrangement uses TRBV6-5 and TRBJ1-6; 8 bases map to TRBD1. Germline V gives CDR1 MNHEY, CDR2 SVGAGI. This CDR3 region has 15 residues. V shed 4 bases, J shed 9 bases, and the junction held 8 bases outside the gene matches. CDR3 sequence: CASSSTLTGASPLHF. CDR3 sequence (DNA): TGTGCCAGCAGTTCAACCCTGACAGGGGCTTCACCCCTCCACTTT.

Here the CDR3 DNA reads TGCGCCAGCAGCCACCAAGGGGTAGATACGCAGTATTTT. Amino acid sequence: CASSHQGVDTQYF. The V call is TRBV5-1, the J call TRBJ2-3; D possibly corresponds to TRBD1 (5 bases). CDR1 and CDR2 from the germline V gene are SGHRS and YFSETQ. The CDR3 contains 13 residues. The ends were cut back, 4 bases at V and 5 bases at J, with 11 bases in the middle.

V gene TRBV30 combines with J gene TRBJ1-1; D gene unclear. Germline assignment: CDR1 GTSNPN and CDR2 SVGIG (reference sequence). The CDR3 sequence is 14 residues long. With 0 bases removed from V and 4 bases from J, the gap between germline ends came to 12 bases. The CDR3 loop reads CAWSVVGYGTEAFF. The CDR3 nucleotides read TGTGCCTGGAGTGTAGTGGGCTACGGCACTGAAGCTTTCTTT.

The V call is TRBV5-4, the J call TRBJ2-5; 10 nucleotides match TRBD2. This CDR3 region has 16 residues. Germline values: CDR1 SGHNT, CDR2 YYREEE (reference sequence). V lost 4 bases to trimming and J lost 4 bases; unmatched junction nucleotides: 10. In nucleotides, the CDR3 is TGTGCCAGCAGCCCCCAGGGGGCTAGCGGGGGAGAGACCCAGTACTTC. It translates to CASSPQGASGGETQYF.